These 3 T cell receptor beta chains were sequenced from one sample in a study of human T cells and chemical hapten exposure. TCRdb fed the RACE reads into MiXCR, producing one record per CDR3 protein. The sample gives under 200,000 distinct CDR3 sequences, about 14% of which show up once; around 1.7% is in the top ten. The time point is: patch test 1, 2 weeks after DPC sensitization. Sample treatment: therapeutic diphenylcyclopropenone sensitization with weekly scalp DPC. Specimen: whole blood, collected in connection with sensitization to the hapten diphenylcyclopropenone (DPC). Receptors were obtained from a woman in her twenties or thirties with alopecia areata. Some clones in this sample may be carry-over from other donors' samples.

This clonotype appeared many times. The J gene is TRBJ1-5, the V gene TRBV6-2 or TRBV6-3; D perhaps matches TRBD1 (6 bases). CDR3 length equals 14 residues. Trimming cost V 5 bases and J 2 bases, with 10 bases left between them. Germline V lookup: CDR1 MNHEY, CDR2 SVGEGT. In nucleotides, the CDR3 is TGTGCCAGCAGTCCTAGACAGGGCAATCAGCCCCAGCATTTT. Translated, it gives CASSPRQGNQPQHF.

Note on this clonotype: The junction shows a germline mismatch at one end, possibly a read error. CDR3 region: CASRIGQAPTGGLFF. In DNA, the CDR3 is TGTGCCAGCAGAATCGGGCAGGCACCCACCGGGGGGCTGTTTTTT. This rearrangement joins TRBV11-2 to TRBJ2-2, with D possibly TRBD2 on 6 matching bases. CDR1 SGHAT and CDR2 FQNNGV come from the germline V gene. This CDR3 spans 15 amino acids.

The V gene is TRBV5-1, the J gene TRBJ2-5; 11 nucleotides align to TRBD1. J was trimmed by 3 bases and V by 4 bases; bases with no gene match: 8. The CDR3 spans 16 residues. Germline CDR1 is SGHRS and CDR2 is YFSETQ. In nucleotides, the CDR3 is TGCGCCAGCAGCCCCCGGACAGGGGGCCTGGAAGAGACCCAGTACTTC. Protein: CASSPRTGGLEETQYF.